This TCR beta chain was found in a study of blood T cell repertoires in COVID-19. Study summary: Sources were T cells, B-cell-depleted T cells, or PBMCs; the material itself was cDNA or gDNA.

How the authors handled the data: Reference gene primer amplification gave nucleated cell count estimates. Here immunoSEQ multiplex PCR was the method, and the copy in TCRdb shows in-frame clones only, minus some. V, J and clone size are taken as reported in that table, and D and trimming were inferred from the DNA itself. Among hundreds of thousands of clones, approximately 79% were seen once, and the ten largest hold about 4%. This clone was seen only a few times. Germline V gene data show CDR1 as LNHDA and CDR2 as SQIVND (reference sequence). V lost 4 bases to trimming and J lost 4 bases; unmatched junction nucleotides: 13. The CDR3 spans 17 residues.

V is TRBV19 and J is TRBJ2-3; 8 positions match TRBD1. Sequences were obtained from peripheral blood. The clonotype was recovered from a woman aged 40 to 50 with active or convalescent COVID-19. The CDR3 loop is CASSTPGEDRDPDTQYF. CDR3 coding DNA: TGTGCCAGTAGTACGCCCGGAGAGGACAGGGACCCAGATACGCAGTATTTT.